The 31 T cell receptor beta chains reported below all come from one sample, sequenced in a study of vaccination and CD4 T cells after COVID-19. The treatment is: roughly ten-day PBMC culture with coronavirus spike peptide pools or control peptides (ViraFEST assay). The Oncomine TCR Beta short-read assay generated sequence data from the DNA of cultured CD4+ T cells. MiXCR, run by TCRdb on the PCR reads, gives a single entry per CDR3 protein. The data contain 15,000 to 20,000 distinct CDR3 sequences, about half of them seen just once; the ten biggest clones take up roughly 6.7%. These receptors have no known antigen. Source material: CD4+ T cells from blood, cultured in vitro. All receptors derive from a human donor who had recovered from COVID-19.

The CDR3 is CASSNSGGTDTQYF. CDR3 DNA: TGTGCCAGCAGCAATAGCGGGGGCACAGATACGCAGTATTTT. The chain couples TRBV7-3 to TRBJ2-3, with TRBD2 identical over 8 bases. CDR1 SGHTA and CDR2 FQGTGA come from the germline V gene. Trimming removed 5 bases from V and 1 base from J; junction bases left unmatched: 2. There are 14 residues in the CDR3.

V usage is TRBV5-1 and J usage is TRBJ2-5; 10 nucleotides line up with TRBD1. CDR1 is SGHRS and CDR2 is YFSETQ in the germline V gene. Unmatched junction bases numbered 4, after V lost 0 bases and J lost 5 bases. This CDR3 has 15 amino acids. The CDR3 DNA follows: TGCGCCAGCAGCTTGGCCGGGACAGGGGCGGAGACCCAGTACTTC. This sequence encodes CASSLAGTGAETQYF.

This clonotype was counted a few times. The chain joins TRBV6-5 to TRBJ2-7, with D possibly matching TRBD2 (6 bases). The CDR3 totals 19 residues. In germline, CDR1 is MNHEY, CDR2 SVGAGI. V lost 2 bases to trimming and J lost 1 base, with 24 bases between them. The CDR3 DNA is TGTGCCAGCAGTTACGGGGGAGGACGGGGACGCCTGGGTTCCTACGAGCAGTACTTC. Protein product: CASSYGGGRGRLGSYEQYF.

This clonotype was recorded a few times. The chain has TRBV6-1 and TRBJ1-5; tentatively, D is TRBD1 (5 bases). The CDR3 is 15 residues long. V was trimmed by 5 bases and J by 7 bases, leaving 18 bases between them. The germline gives CDR1 MNHNS, CDR2 SASEGT. The CDR3 is CASSPRVEGRQPQHF. The DNA for the CDR3 is TGTGCCAGCAGTCCCCGCGTGGAGGGGCGGCAGCCCCAGCATTTT.

The V call is TRBV20-1, the J call TRBJ1-1; a weak D match, TRBD1 (5 bases). CDR1 is DFQATT, CDR2 SNEGSKA, per germline (reference sequence). Deletions cut 1 base from V and 1 base from J, with 10 bases between. This CDR3 is 14 amino acids long. The CDR3 sequence is CSARGDGPNTEAFF. In DNA, the CDR3 is TGCAGTGCTAGAGGGGACGGACCGAACACTGAAGCTTTCTTT.

This clonotype was observed a few times. The chain is built from TRBV20-1 and TRBJ1-2, with D possibly matching TRBD1 (5 bases). From germline, CDR1 is DFQATT and CDR2 SNEGSKA (reference sequence). This CDR3 has 12 amino acids. V was cut by 7 bases and J by 4 bases, with 13 bases left in between. The CDR3: CSVLQAAYGYTF. The CDR3 nucleotides are TGCAGTGTTCTACAGGCTGCCTATGGCTACACCTTC.

The V gene is TRBV11-3, the J gene TRBJ2-2; the match to TRBD2 covers 15 bases. CDR1 is SGHNT and CDR2 is YENEEA in the germline V gene. CDR3 length equals 20 residues. Unmatched junction bases numbered 14, after V lost 4 bases and J lost 5 bases. This chain's CDR3 is CASSSRTSGRAARRTGELFF. CDR3 in DNA: TGTGCCAGCAGCTCACGGACTAGCGGGAGGGCCGCGCGACGTACCGGGGAGCTGTTTTTT. The complete variable domain, with remaining parts taken from reference TRBV11-3 and TRBJ2-2, reads EAGVVQSPRYKIIEKKQPVAFWCNPISGHNTLYWYLQNLGQGPELLIRYENEEAVDDSQLPKDRFSAERLKGVDSTLKIQPAELGDSAVYLCASSSRTSGRAARRTGELFFGEGSRLTVL.

The rearrangement links TRBV20-1 to TRBJ1-2; no clear D. Germline V gene sequence: CDR1 DFQATT, CDR2 SNEGSKA (reference sequence). This CDR3 has 11 residues. V was shortened by 0 bases and J by 6 bases, with 5 bases between the two germline ends. The CDR3, as DNA: TGCAGTGCTAGAGACGGTGATGGCTACACCTTC. This translates into CSARDGDGYTF.

The genes are TRBV7-2 and TRBJ2-3; 7 bases map to TRBD2. The CDR3 length is 14 residues. Per germline, CDR1 SGHTA and CDR2 FQGNSA. V shed 2 bases and J 2 bases; nucleotides not matched to a gene: 1. CDR3 DNA: TGTGCCAGCAGCTTACTAGCGGACACAGATACGCAGTATTTT. The encoded protein is CASSLLADTDTQYF.

A few counts support this clonotype. The chain is built from TRBV6-2 or TRBV6-3 and TRBJ2-2; tentative D call: TRBD2 (6 bases). V was pared by 5 bases and J by 6 bases, with 13 bases between. The CDR3 contains 14 residues. Per the germline V gene, CDR1 is MNHEY and CDR2 is SVGEGT. CDR3 in amino acids: CASSARRDSGELFF. The CDR3 DNA sequence: TGTGCCAGCAGTGCCCGGAGGGACTCCGGGGAGCTGTTTTTT.

V and J are TRBV2 and TRBJ1-3, with 7 bases lining up with TRBD1. The CDR3 is made up of 15 amino acids. Per the germline V gene, CDR1 is SNHLY and CDR2 is FYNNEI. J lost 0 bases, V lost 7 bases, and 6 bases had no gene match. The DNA for the CDR3 is TGTGCCAGCACAGGAGGGGGCCTCTCTGGAAACACCATATATTTT. The encoded protein is CASTGGGLSGNTIYF.

This chain links TRBV6-4 with TRBJ1-2; 7 bases are shared with TRBD1. V shed 3 bases, J shed 4 bases, and the junction held 8 bases outside the gene matches. The V gene's germline CDR1 is MRHNA and CDR2 SNTAGT. The CDR3 runs 15 residues. DNA of the CDR3: TGTGCCAGCAGTGAGGAGGGACAGCCGATCTATGGCTACACCTTC. As protein: CASSEEGQPIYGYTF.

A remark on this clonotype: At one end, the junction sequence differs from germline, possibly due to a read error. The V and J genes are TRBV7-9 and TRBJ1-2, with 7 positions matching TRBD1. CDR1 is SEHNR and CDR2 is FQNEAQ in the germline V gene (reference sequence). The CDR3 covers 12 residues. The CDR3 reads CASSPNRGGTSF. The CDR3 nucleotides read TGTGCCAGCAGCCCCAACAGGGGCGGGACGTCCTTC.

This clonotype was seen only a few times. The chain joins TRBV11-3 to TRBJ1-1; D is undetermined. CDR1 and CDR2 from the germline V gene are SGHNT and YENEEA. The CDR3 consists of 12 residues. V lost 6 bases to trimming and J lost 5 bases, with 10 bases between them. The CDR3 DNA follows: TGTGCCAGCAGTCCAGGTGAGACTGAAGCTTTCTTT. It codes for CASSPGETEAFF.

This clonotype was detected only a few times. The chain couples TRBV7-9 to TRBJ2-7; TRBD1 might be the D (6 bases). The V gene lost 5 bases and the J gene lost 6 bases, with 14 bases spanning the gap. In germline, CDR1 is SEHNR, CDR2 FQNEAQ (reference sequence). CDR3 length: 13 amino acids. The CDR3 DNA is TGTGCCAGCAGCCCACGGGACACCGCCGAGCAGTACTTC. Encoded protein: CASSPRDTAEQYF.

This clonotype was found a few times. The chain links TRBV6-1 to TRBJ1-5, with D possibly being TRBD1 (5 bases). Trimming took off 0 bases at V and 9 bases at J, with 18 bases between the two ends. CDR3 length: 16 residues. The germline gives CDR1 MNHNS, CDR2 SASEGT. The CDR3 protein is CASSEALGTGGGPQHF. The CDR3 nucleotides read TGTGCCAGCAGTGAAGCTCTCGGGACGGGAGGAGGGCCCCAGCATTTT.

V gene TRBV10-3 combines with J gene TRBJ2-1; D unresolved. The germline V gene encodes CDR1 ENHRY and CDR2 SYGVKD. The CDR3 contains 12 residues. V lost 5 bases to trimming and J lost 6 bases, with 8 bases between them. Here the CDR3 DNA reads TGTGCCATCAGTTACGACGGCAATGAGCAGTTCTTC. Translation: CAISYDGNEQFF.

The chain uses TRBV24-1 and TRBJ2-5; D perhaps matches TRBD1 (8 bases). This CDR3 spans 14 amino acids. CDR1 is KGHDR and CDR2 is SFDVKD in the germline V gene. Trimming shortened V by 4 bases and J by 7 bases, and 15 bases separated the two germline ends. CDR3 DNA sequence: TGTGCCACCAGTGACTCAGGGGGCGGGGGGACCCAGTACTTC. As protein: CATSDSGGGGTQYF.

The rearrangement links TRBV10-3 to TRBJ2-5; D may match TRBD1 or TRBD2 (7 bases each). CDR1 and CDR2 (germline): ENHRY, SYGVKD. The CDR3 is made up of 15 amino acids. The V and J ends lost 5 bases and 6 bases respectively, with 19 bases between them. The CDR3 spells CAISSGTEFKKTQYF. The CDR3 nucleotides read TGTGCCATCAGTAGCGGGACAGAATTTAAGAAGACCCAGTACTTC.

The genes are TRBV6-1 and TRBJ1-5; D gene ambiguous. V lost 2 bases, J lost 9 bases, and 5 bases lay in between. The germline gives CDR1 MNHNS, CDR2 SASEGT. This CDR3 is built from 11 residues. This CDR3 reads CASSEHGPQHF. The CDR3 nucleotides are TGTGCCAGCAGTGAACATGGGCCCCAGCATTTT.

The V and J genes are TRBV19 and TRBJ2-2; 7 positions agree with TRBD2. The V gene end was trimmed by 4 bases and the J gene end by 4 bases; junction bases not matched to a gene: 6. Germline V gene data show CDR1 as LNHDA and CDR2 as SQIVND (reference sequence). The CDR3 contains 15 residues. The CDR3 nucleotides read TGTGCCAGTAGTAGTTCTAGCGGCACCACCGGGGAGCTGTTTTTT. Its protein is CASSSSSGTTGELFF.

The rearrangement joins TRBV6-5 to TRBJ1-6; TRBD1 agrees at 9 bases. V dropped 2 bases and J dropped 10; count of bases not matched to a gene: 6. CDR1 is MNHEY, CDR2 SVGAGI, per germline. CDR3 length: 15 residues. This chain's CDR3 is CASSYEGTGLSPLHF. The CDR3 bases are TGTGCCAGCAGTTACGAAGGGACAGGGCTATCACCCCTCCACTTT.

The CDR3 coding sequence is TGTGCCAGCAGTATGAACACTGAAGCTTTCTTT. This sequence encodes CASSMNTEAFF. This chain joins TRBV6-1 and TRBJ1-1; D remains ambiguous. V gave up 5 bases and J gave up 0 bases, with 1 base separating them. In germline, CDR1 is MNHNS, CDR2 SASEGT. There are 11 residues in the CDR3.

The chain links TRBV5-1 to TRBJ1-2; D is undetermined. CDR3 length: 13 amino acids. With 1 base removed from V and 4 bases from J, the gap between germline ends came to 8 bases. Germline CDR1 SGHRS, CDR2 YFSETQ. The CDR3 DNA is TGCGCCAGCAGCTTGACGAGCCCCTATGGCTACACCTTC. Translated: CASSLTSPYGYTF.

This clonotype was counted a few times. V gene TRBV28 combines with J gene TRBJ1-2; D is uncertain. Germline V gene data show CDR1 as MDHEN and CDR2 as SYDVKM. Trimming stripped 4 bases from V and 4 bases from J, with 7 bases between. The CDR3 is 12 amino acids. The CDR3 region has the DNA TGTGCCAGCAGTTCGACGGTCTATGGCTACACCTTC. Protein product: CASSSTVYGYTF.

This chain joins TRBV21-1 and TRBJ2-2; the listed D gene, TRBD2, was not tested against the DNA. TRBV21-1 is classified as a pseudogene. The CDR3 covers 23 residues. The CDR3 DNA is TGTGCCAGCACCATTAAACTTGTTGGGAGGCAGGCCCAGATGCCTTCGAACACCGGGGAGCTGTTTTTT. It codes for CASTIKLVGRQAQMPSNTGELFF.

The rearrangement links TRBV7-9 to TRBJ1-2; no definite D call. The germline V gene encodes CDR1 SEHNR and CDR2 FQNEAQ (reference sequence). Trimming stripped 4 bases from V and 8 bases from J, with 17 bases between. The CDR3 runs to 14 residues. CDR3 coding DNA: TGTGCCAGCAGCTCTTCGGGCGCGCTCTTGGGCTACACCTTC. It is translated as CASSSSGALLGYTF.

The chain joins TRBV6-2 or TRBV6-3 to TRBJ1-5, with TRBD1 identical over 7 bases. The CDR3 runs 19 residues. Germline V gene lookup returns CDR1 MNHEY and CDR2 SVGEGT. With V trimmed by 0 bases and J by 2 bases, 13 bases remained unmatched. Here the CDR3 DNA reads TGTGCCAGCAGTTACTCGTCCCAGGGGGTCGCCTATGGCAATCAGCCCCAGCATTTT. This translates into CASSYSSQGVAYGNQPQHF.

The chain uses TRBV6-2 or TRBV6-3 and TRBJ2-2; D gene uncertain. This CDR3 is built from 12 residues. Germline-derived CDR1 and CDR2 are MNHEY and SVGEGT. The germline V and J ends were trimmed by 6 bases and 12 bases, with 14 bases remaining between them. The CDR3 DNA reads as TGTGCCAGCAGCTTCGACGGGCCCAAGCTGTTTTTT. Amino acid sequence: CASSFDGPKLFF.

This clonotype was found once. The chain carries TRBV5-1 and TRBJ2-7; 12 nucleotides agree with TRBD2. V lost 1 base and J lost 6; bases outside the gene matches: 2. The CDR3 spans 14 residues. Germline V gene data show CDR1 as SGHRS and CDR2 as YFSETQ. The CDR3 spells CASSLLAGGREQYF. The CDR3 DNA is TGCGCCAGCAGCTTGCTAGCGGGAGGGCGCGAGCAGTACTTC.

V is TRBV7-6 and J is TRBJ1-5, with D hard to call. Germline assignment: CDR1 SGHVS and CDR2 FNYEAQ. V lost 1 base and J 3 bases, leaving 4 bases between the germline ends. The CDR3 contains 13 residues. The CDR3 DNA is TGTGCCAGCAGCTTAGGGACCAATCAGCCCCAGCATTTT. It encodes CASSLGTNQPQHF. The whole variable domain, filled in from reference TRBV7-6 and TRBJ1-5, reads GAGVSQSPRYKVTKRGQDVALRCDPISGHVSLYWYRQALGQGPEFLTYFNYEAQQDKSGLPNDRFSAERPEGSISTLTIQRTEQRDSAMYRCASSLGTNQPQHFGDGTRLSIL.